The source of this TCR beta chain is a study of blood T cell repertoires in COVID-19. Across the study: Whether acute or convalescent, the COVID-19 samples came from the United States, Italy and Spain. T cells, B-cell-depleted T cells, or PBMCs provided the cDNA or gDNA that served as material.

Authors' methods: From reference gene primer amplification, estimates of nucleated cell counts were derived. Profiled with immunoSEQ multiplex PCR; TCRdb holds only in-frame clones, not every one. V, J and clone size are taken as reported in that table, and D and trimming were inferred from the DNA itself. The table has roughly 65,000 clones, more than 60% seen once; the top ten hold about 24%. The length of the CDR3 is 18 residues. J gave up 0 bases and V 10 bases, and 13 bases lay outside the gene matches. The germline gives CDR1 WSHSY, CDR2 SAAADI. Material: peripheral blood. The clonotype originates from a human donor in a cohort sampled during active COVID-19. The chain carries TRBV10-2 and TRBJ2-3; 13 nucleotides line up with TRBD2. The CDR3: CATTGLAGDWGSTDTQYF. The CDR3 nucleotides read TGCGCCACCACCGGACTAGCGGGGGACTGGGGTAGCACAGATACGCAGTATTTT.